The 8 T cell receptor beta chains below were found in one sample sequenced in a study of blood T cell repertoires in COVID-19. Here immunoSEQ multiplex PCR was the method, and the copy in TCRdb shows in-frame clones only, minus some. The data hold some 15,000 clones, with about four fifths observed a single time. The source material was peripheral blood. These TCRs come from a man aged 55 to 70 with acute or convalescent COVID-19.

V is TRBV14 and J is TRBJ1-6, with D possibly being TRBD1 (5 bases). The CDR3 runs to 17 residues. In germline, CDR1 is SGHDN, CDR2 FVKESK. V lost 0 bases to trimming and J lost 9 bases, with 18 bases between them. The CDR3 region has the DNA TGTGCCAGCAGCCAAGAATTCGGGGGGTCGGTAGGTTCACCCCTCCACTTT. Translation gives CASSQEFGGSVGSPLHF.

This clone appeared a single time. V and J are TRBV5-4 and TRBJ2-3; no clear D. CDR3 length: 12 amino acids. V was shortened by 3 bases and J by 5 bases, with 7 bases between the two germline ends. In germline, CDR1 is SGHNT, CDR2 YYREEE (reference sequence). CDR3 loop: CASSSSVDTQYF. CDR3 DNA sequence: TGTGCCAGCAGCTCATCGGTAGATACGCAGTATTTT.

This chain uses TRBV5-4 with TRBJ2-3, with 10 bases matching TRBD2. Per the germline V gene, CDR1 is SGHNT and CDR2 is YYREEE (reference sequence). The V gene end was trimmed by 1 base and the J gene end by 2 bases; junction bases not matched to a gene: 7. CDR3 length: 17 amino acids. The CDR3 DNA sequence: TGTGCCAGCAGCTTGCAGCGGGGGGGAGGAACCACAGATACGCAGTATTTT. It codes for CASSLQRGGGTTDTQYF. Supplemented by reference TRBV5-4 and TRBJ2-3, the full variable domain reads ETGVTQSPTHLIKTRGQQVTLRCSSQSGHNTVSWYQQALGQGPQFIFQYYREEENGRGNFPPRFSGLQFPNYSSELNVNALELDDSALYLCASSLQRGGGTTDTQYFGPGTRLTVL.

The chain joins TRBV30 to TRBJ1-2, with D maybe TRBD1 (6 bases). Trimming took off 2 bases at V and 3 bases at J, with 13 bases between the two ends. Germline V CDR1 and CDR2: GTSNPN, SVGIG (reference sequence). CDR3 length: 14 amino acids. The CDR3 protein is CAWSWARGHYGYTF. The CDR3, as DNA: TGTGCCTGGAGTTGGGCCAGGGGTCACTATGGCTACACCTTC.

This sequence joins TRBV9 and TRBJ2-1, with TRBD2 as a possible D gene (6 bases). The CDR3 spans 16 residues. Germline CDR1 is SGDLS and CDR2 is YYNGEE. V was pared by 3 bases and J by 2 bases, with 15 bases between. The chain's CDR3 is CASSAPSGSTYNEQFF. The CDR3, as DNA: TGTGCCAGCAGCGCCCCTTCCGGGAGTACCTACAATGAGCAGTTCTTC.

V and J are TRBV29-1 and TRBJ1-1; 9 nucleotides align to TRBD1. Trimming at V came to 4 bases and at J to 10 bases, leaving 10 bases not matched to a gene. Germline CDR1 SQVTM, CDR2 ANQGSEA. The CDR3 is 13 amino acids. The CDR3 protein is CSVGGDPGQGAFF. As DNA, the CDR3 is TGCAGCGTTGGAGGGGATCCGGGACAGGGAGCTTTCTTT.

The DNA for the CDR3 is TGTGCCAGCAGCAACCGGACTGGAGAGCGGGGAAACACCATATATTTT. This encodes CASSNRTGERGNTIYF. The chain joins TRBV7-8 to TRBJ1-3; D unclear. This CDR3 spans 16 amino acids. Germline V gene sequence: CDR1 SGHVS, CDR2 FQNEAQ. V lost 5 bases and J 4 bases, leaving 18 bases between the germline ends.

This chain joins TRBV12-3 or TRBV12-4 and TRBJ1-2; D possibly corresponds to TRBD1 (6 bases). This CDR3 is built from 12 residues. The ends were cut back, 5 bases at V and 7 bases at J, with 11 bases in the middle. The CDR3 spells CASSTNRAGYTF. The CDR3, as DNA: TGTGCCAGCAGTACGAACAGGGCTGGCTACACCTTC.